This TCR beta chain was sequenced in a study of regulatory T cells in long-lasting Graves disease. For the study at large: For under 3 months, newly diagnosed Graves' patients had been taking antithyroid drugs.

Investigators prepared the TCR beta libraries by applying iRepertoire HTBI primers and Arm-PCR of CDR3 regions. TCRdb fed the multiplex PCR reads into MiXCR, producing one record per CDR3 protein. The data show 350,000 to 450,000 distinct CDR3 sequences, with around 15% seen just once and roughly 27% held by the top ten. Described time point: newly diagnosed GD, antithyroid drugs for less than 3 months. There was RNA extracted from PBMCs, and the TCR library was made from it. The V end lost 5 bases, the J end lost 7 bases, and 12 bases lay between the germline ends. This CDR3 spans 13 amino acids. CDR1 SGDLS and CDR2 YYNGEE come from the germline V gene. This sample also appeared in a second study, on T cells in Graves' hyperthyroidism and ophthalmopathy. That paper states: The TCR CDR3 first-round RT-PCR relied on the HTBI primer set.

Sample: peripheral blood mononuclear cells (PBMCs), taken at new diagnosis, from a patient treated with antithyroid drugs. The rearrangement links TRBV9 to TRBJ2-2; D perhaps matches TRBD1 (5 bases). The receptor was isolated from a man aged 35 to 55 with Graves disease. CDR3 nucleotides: TGTGCCAGCAGTGAAGTGGACATCGGGGAGCTGTTTTTT. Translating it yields CASSEVDIGELFF.